The clone carrying this T cell receptor (beta chain) occurred a few times. Antigen: not known. The data are from a study of vaccination effects on CD4 cells after COVID-19. The study, taken as a whole, reports: Healthy vaccinees showed cross-reactivity with common cold coronaviruses in only 1 of 255 vaccine-induced clones. Substantial clonal contraction characterized both infection- and vaccine-induced clones late after vaccination.

The V end was cut by 4 bases, the J end by 4 bases, with 7 bases between. CDR1 SGHVS and CDR2 FQNEAQ come from the germline V gene. This CDR3 has 13 residues. Ahead of sequencing, the ViraFEST assay grew antigen-specific CD4+ T cells using viral peptide pools. The authors isolated CD4+ T cells after nine to eleven days of culture. None of these healthy vaccinees had been infected with SARS-CoV-2 before vaccination. The researchers cultured 1.5 million to 2.5 million PBMC per well with about 10 IU/ml IL-2 and roughly 10 ug/ml peptides. Researchers swapped half the medium for IL-2 medium on both days 3 and 7. Data came from immunoSEQ multiplex PCR; TCRdb stores just in-frame clones and leaves some out. The table has about 27,000 clones, around 70% seen once.

This clonotype was obtained from a human donor who received a COVID-19 vaccine. Sequenced material: CD4+ T cells from PBMCs cultured with SARS-CoV-2 spike peptides, taken before COVID-19 vaccination. The chain carries TRBV7-8 and TRBJ1-4; no reliable D call. The CDR3 DNA reads as TGTGCCAGCAGCTCCCAGATTAATGAAAAACTGTTTTTT. It translates to CASSSQINEKLFF.